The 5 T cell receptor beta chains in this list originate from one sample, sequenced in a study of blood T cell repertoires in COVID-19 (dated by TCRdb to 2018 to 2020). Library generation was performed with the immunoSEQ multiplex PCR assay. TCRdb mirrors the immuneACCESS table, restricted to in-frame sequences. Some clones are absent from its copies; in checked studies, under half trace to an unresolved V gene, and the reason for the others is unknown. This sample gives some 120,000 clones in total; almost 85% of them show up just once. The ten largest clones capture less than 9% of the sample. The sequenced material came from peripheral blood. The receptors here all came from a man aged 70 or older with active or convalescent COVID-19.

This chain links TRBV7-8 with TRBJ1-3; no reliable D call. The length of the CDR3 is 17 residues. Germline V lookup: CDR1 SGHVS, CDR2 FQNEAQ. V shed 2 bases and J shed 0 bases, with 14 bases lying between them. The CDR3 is CASSLSIIKLSGNTIYF. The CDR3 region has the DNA TGTGCCAGCAGCTTAAGTATTATAAAACTCTCTGGAAACACCATATATTTT.

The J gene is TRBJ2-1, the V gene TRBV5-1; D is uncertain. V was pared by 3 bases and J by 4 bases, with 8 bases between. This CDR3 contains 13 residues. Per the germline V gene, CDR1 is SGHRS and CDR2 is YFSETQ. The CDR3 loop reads CASSSQQYNEQFF. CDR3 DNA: TGCGCCAGCAGCTCCCAACAATACAATGAGCAGTTCTTC.

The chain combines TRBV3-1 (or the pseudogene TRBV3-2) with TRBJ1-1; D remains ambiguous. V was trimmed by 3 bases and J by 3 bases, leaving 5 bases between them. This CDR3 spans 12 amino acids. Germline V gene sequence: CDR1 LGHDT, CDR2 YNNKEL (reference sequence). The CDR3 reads CASSQRDTEAFF. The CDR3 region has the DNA TGTGCCAGCAGCCAGAGGGACACTGAAGCTTTCTTT.

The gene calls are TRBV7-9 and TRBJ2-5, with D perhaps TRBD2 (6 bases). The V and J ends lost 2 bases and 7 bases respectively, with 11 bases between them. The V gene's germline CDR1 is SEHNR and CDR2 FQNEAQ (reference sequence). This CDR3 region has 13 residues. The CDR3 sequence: CASSLSGLGTQYF. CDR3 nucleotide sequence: TGTGCCAGCAGCTTATCGGGACTGGGGACCCAGTACTTC. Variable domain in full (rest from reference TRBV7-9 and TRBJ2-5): DTGVSQNPRHKITKRGQNVTFRCDPISEHNRLYWYRQTLGQGPEFLTYFQNEAQLEKSRLLSDRFSAERPKGSFSTLEIQRTEQGDSAMYLCASSLSGLGTQYFGPGTRLLVL.

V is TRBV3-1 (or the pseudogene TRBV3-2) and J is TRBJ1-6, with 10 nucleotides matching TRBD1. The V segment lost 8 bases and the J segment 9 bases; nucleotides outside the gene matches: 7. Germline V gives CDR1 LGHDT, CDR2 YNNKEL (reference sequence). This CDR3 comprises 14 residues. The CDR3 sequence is CASRPGQGTSPLHF. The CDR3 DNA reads TGTGCCAGCCGGCCGGGACAGGGGACTTCACCCCTCCACTTT.